These 19 T cell receptor beta chains share one sample of origin, sequenced in a study of T cell responses to AZD1222 COVID-19 vaccine. The repertoire was sequenced with immunoSEQ multiplex PCR; TCRdb's copy has only in-frame clones and lacks some. Of 140,000 or so clones in the sample, over 85% were seen once. The sample here was peripheral blood, taken on day 0 of AZD1222 vaccination. The source is an adult in good health.

The chain employs TRBV7-2 and TRBJ1-3, with unresolved D. Germline CDR1 and CDR2: SGHTA and FQGNSA. Between the trimmed V and J ends, which lost 1 base and 7 bases, there was a span of 11 bases. The CDR3 totals 14 residues. For the CDR3, the DNA is TGTGCCAGCAGCTTAGGGGCTGCGGCGAACACCATATATTTT. It yields the protein CASSLGAAANTIYF.

The rearrangement links TRBV28 to TRBJ2-7; D tentatively fits TRBD1 or TRBD2 (5 bases each). Germline assignment: CDR1 MDHEN and CDR2 SYDVKM. The CDR3 loop spans 15 amino acids. Trimming stripped 7 bases from V and 3 bases from J, with 19 bases between. The CDR3 DNA reads TGTGCCAGCAATATATTACGGGACGTTAGCTACGAGCAGTACTTC. It encodes CASNILRDVSYEQYF.

The rearrangement uses TRBV28 and TRBJ2-5, with D tentatively TRBD2 (5 bases). CDR3 length: 14 amino acids. Germline loops: CDR1 MDHEN, CDR2 SYDVKM. Trimming took off 1 base at V and 1 base at J, with 7 bases between the two ends. The DNA for the CDR3 is TGTGCCAGCAGTTTATCGGGAACCCAAGAGACCCAGTACTTC. Translating it yields CASSLSGTQETQYF. The full variable domain, its missing parts supplied by reference TRBV28 and TRBJ2-5, is DVKVTQSSRYLVKRTGEKVFLECVQDMDHENMFWYRQDPGLGLRLIYFSYDVKMKEKGDIPEGYSVSREKKERFSLILESASTNQTSMYLCASSLSGTQETQYFGPGTRLLVL.

The chain couples TRBV7-9 to TRBJ2-5; 12 bases line up with TRBD1. Per germline, CDR1 SEHNR and CDR2 FQNEAQ (reference sequence). V lost 4 bases to trimming and J lost 5 bases; unmatched junction nucleotides: 11. CDR3 size: 17 residues. As DNA, the CDR3 is TGTGCCAGCAGCTCTAAATACCCGGGACAGGGGGCGGAGACCCAGTACTTC. This encodes CASSSKYPGQGAETQYF.

The genes are TRBV10-2 and TRBJ2-5, with 8 bases matching TRBD1. The CDR3 has 14 residues. Trimming at V came to 6 bases and at J to 4 bases, leaving 7 bases not matched to a gene. Germline-derived CDR1 and CDR2 are WSHSY and SAAADI. The DNA of the CDR3 is TGCGCCAGCAGCCCCGACAGGGGCGGAGAGACCCAGTACTTC. Protein sequence: CASSPDRGGETQYF.

The chain employs TRBV5-1 and TRBJ2-2; 10 bases are a match to TRBD2. The germline CDR1 and CDR2 sequences are SGHRS and YFSETQ. The CDR3 covers 15 residues. V dropped 5 bases and J dropped 4; count of bases not matched to a gene: 5. Here the CDR3 reads CASRPAGGGTGELFF. In nucleotides, the CDR3 is TGCGCCAGCAGACCAGCGGGAGGGGGCACCGGGGAGCTGTTTTTT.

The chain couples TRBV29-1 to TRBJ2-7, with 9 bases matching TRBD1. The CDR3 length is 14 residues. Trimming cost V 5 bases and J 4 bases; bases outside gene matches: 9. CDR1 and CDR2 (germline): SQVTM, ANQGSEA. DNA for the CDR3: TGCAGCGTTTCTCGGACAGGGGTCTTTTACGAGCAGTACTTC. This gives the protein CSVSRTGVFYEQYF.

The chain uses TRBV2 and TRBJ2-5, with D possibly being TRBD2 (6 bases). CDR3 length: 11 amino acids. The germline V gene encodes CDR1 SNHLY and CDR2 FYNNEI. V was pared by 10 bases and J by 5 bases, with 11 bases between. The CDR3 DNA reads as TGTGCCACCCAGGGAGGTGAGACCCAGTACTTC. It translates to CATQGGETQYF.

In its sample, this clone was seen once. This chain connects TRBV7-3 to TRBJ2-3; 12 bases map to TRBD2. Trimming removed 3 bases from V and 3 bases from J; junction bases left unmatched: 4. CDR1 is SGHTA and CDR2 is FQGTGA in the germline V gene. The CDR3 is made up of 16 amino acids. The CDR3, as DNA: TGTGCCAGCAGCTTGACTAGCGGGAGCAAGACAGATACGCAGTATTTT. Its protein is CASSLTSGSKTDTQYF.

This clone has only a few counts. V and J are TRBV19 and TRBJ1-2; D is unresolved. Germline CDR1 and CDR2: LNHDA and SQIVND (reference sequence). The CDR3 is made up of 17 amino acids. Trimming shortened V by 6 bases and J by 1 base, and 21 bases separated the two germline ends. CDR3 in amino acids: CASSSRAPEDFNYGYTF. CDR3 DNA: TGTGCCAGTAGCTCTCGGGCACCCGAAGACTTTAACTATGGCTACACCTTC.

This CDR3 reads CASSVTGTGNTEAFF. Here the CDR3 DNA reads TGTGCCAGCAGCGTTACAGGGACTGGGAACACTGAAGCTTTCTTT. The chain recombines TRBV2 with TRBJ1-1; D is possibly TRBD1 (6 bases). Germline CDR1 SNHLY, CDR2 FYNNEI. The CDR3 contains 15 residues. Trimming left V 6 bases short and J 1 base short, with 15 bases between.

The CDR3 here is CAWSVGGYSPLHF. CDR3 DNA: TGTGCCTGGAGTGTAGGAGGGTATTCACCCCTCCACTTT. The V gene is TRBV30, the J gene TRBJ1-6; the D is unclear. V lost 0 bases and J lost 8, with 8 bases in between. Germline V lookup: CDR1 GTSNPN, CDR2 SVGIG (reference sequence). This CDR3 has 13 residues.

The chain uses TRBV5-1 and TRBJ2-3, with TRBD2 matching over 7 bases. This CDR3 comprises 13 residues. CDR1 is SGHRS, CDR2 YFSETQ, per germline. Trimming took 5 bases from V and 7 from J; bases not matched to a gene: 7. The CDR3 DNA reads as TGCGCCAGCAGGCTTCCCGGGAGGAATACGCAGTATTTT. Translation: CASRLPGRNTQYF.

This sequence joins TRBV19 and TRBJ2-1; the D gene could be TRBD1 or TRBD2 (6 bases each). The V gene's germline CDR1 is LNHDA and CDR2 SQIVND (reference sequence). V dropped 3 bases and J dropped 0 bases, with 9 bases sitting between them. There are 15 residues in the CDR3. The CDR3 region has the DNA TGTGCCAGTAGTATCGGAGGGGGCTCCTACAATGAGCAGTTCTTC. Translation: CASSIGGGSYNEQFF.

As for this clone: Other nucleotide sequences in the sample specify the same CDR3. The genes are TRBV18 and TRBJ1-2; 9 bases line up with TRBD1. V dropped 6 bases and J dropped 8; count of bases not matched to a gene: 7. Germline-derived CDR1 and CDR2 are KGHSH and LQKENI. The CDR3 extends over 13 amino acids. The CDR3 spells CASSPGQGNGYTF. DNA of the CDR3: TGTGCCAGCTCGCCGGGACAGGGAAACGGCTACACCTTC.

The V call is TRBV11-2, the J call TRBJ1-3, with TRBD1 matching over 9 bases. Germline V gene data show CDR1 as SGHAT and CDR2 as FQNNGV. This CDR3 region has 15 residues. J lost 4 bases, V lost 5 bases, and 6 bases had no gene match. Here the CDR3 reads CASSRWDRVGNTIYF. Written as DNA, the CDR3 is TGTGCCAGCAGCCGATGGGACAGGGTCGGAAACACCATATATTTT.

The chain has TRBV6-5 and TRBJ1-3, with unresolved D. CDR1 MNHEY and CDR2 SVGAGI come from the germline V gene. V lost 2 bases to trimming and J lost 1 base, with 9 bases between them. This CDR3 spans 15 amino acids. CDR3 in DNA: TGTGCCAGCAGTTACAGTTGGAATTCTGGAAACACCATATATTTT. This gives the protein CASSYSWNSGNTIYF.

The chain employs TRBV5-1 and TRBJ1-2; 8 nucleotides align to TRBD1. In germline, CDR1 is SGHRS, CDR2 YFSETQ. J lost 3 bases, V lost 0 bases, and 4 bases had no gene match. CDR3 length equals 15 residues. Here the CDR3 DNA reads TGCGCCAGCAGCTTGGGGACAGGGTTCGACTATGGCTACACCTTC. This gives the protein CASSLGTGFDYGYTF.

The chain combines TRBV28 with TRBJ1-4; tentatively, D is TRBD1 (5 bases). This CDR3 is built from 14 residues. CDR1 and CDR2 (germline): MDHEN, SYDVKM. With 4 bases removed from V and 8 bases from J, the gap between germline ends came to 14 bases. The CDR3: CASSSRGAGEKLFF. CDR3 nucleotides: TGTGCCAGCAGTTCTCGAGGGGCCGGGGAAAAACTGTTTTTT.